Following are 19 T cell receptor beta chains from one sample sequenced in a study of blood T cell repertoires in COVID-19. This table comes from immunoSEQ multiplex PCR, and its TCRdb copy is limited to in-frame clones, with some not included. The data show over 100,000 clones, over 65% seen once. The sample taken for sequencing was peripheral blood. These receptors all stem from a woman aged 60 to 75 with acute or convalescent COVID-19.

The chain is built from TRBV28 and TRBJ2-1; 8 nucleotides agree with TRBD2. J gave up 9 bases and V 6 bases, and 16 bases lay outside the gene matches. The CDR3 runs 16 residues. Germline V gene data show CDR1 as MDHEN and CDR2 as SYDVKM. CDR3 in amino acids: CASSPPGTRLSGEQFF. CDR3 coding DNA: TGTGCCAGCAGCCCACCCGGGACTAGGCTCTCGGGTGAGCAGTTCTTC.

The V and J genes are TRBV10-3 and TRBJ1-3; TRBD1 agrees at 9 bases. The germline V gene encodes CDR1 ENHRY and CDR2 SYGVKD. V lost 8 bases to trimming and J lost 11 bases; unmatched junction nucleotides: 7. The CDR3 covers 12 residues. CDR3 residues: CAIAQGARSIYF. CDR3 nucleotides: TGTGCCATCGCACAGGGGGCCCGGTCCATATATTTT.

V and J are TRBV10-3 and TRBJ1-1; 8 bases map to TRBD1. CDR1 is ENHRY and CDR2 is SYGVKD in the germline V gene. Trimming cost V 3 bases and J 3 bases; bases outside gene matches: 6. The CDR3 sequence is 15 residues long. In DNA, the CDR3 is TGTGCCATCAGTGAAACCAGGGGGCCAGACACTGAAGCTTTCTTT. Encoded protein: CAISETRGPDTEAFF.

This clone came up once. The CDR3 DNA follows: TGTGCCAGTAGTGCTCCGGGGGACAGCATTGAAAAACTGTTTTTT. It yields the protein CASSAPGDSIEKLFF. This chain uses TRBV19 with TRBJ1-4, with 7 bases that match TRBD1. Losses at the gene ends were 5 bases for V and 7 bases for J; bases not matched to a gene: 10. Per germline, CDR1 LNHDA and CDR2 SQIVND (reference sequence). CDR3 length: 15 amino acids.

The chain links TRBV24-1 to TRBJ2-3; 7 bases agree with TRBD2. V shed 1 base and J 2 bases; nucleotides not matched to a gene: 5. The germline V gene encodes CDR1 KGHDR and CDR2 SFDVKD. This CDR3 is built from 16 residues. CDR3 DNA: TGTGCCACCAGTGATTTTGGGGGAGGGCCCACAGATACGCAGTATTTT. Its protein is CATSDFGGGPTDTQYF.

J is TRBJ2-3 and V is TRBV12-3 or TRBV12-4, with a weak D call TRBD2 (6 bases). With 6 bases removed from V and 0 bases from J, the gap between germline ends came to 7 bases. CDR3 size: 13 residues. The CDR3 bases are TGTGCCAGCAGCCGGGGGAGCACAGATACGCAGTATTTT. It specifies CASSRGSTDTQYF.

The rearrangement links TRBV6-5 to TRBJ2-3, with 11 bases that match TRBD2. The germline CDR1 and CDR2 sequences are MNHEY and SVGAGI. There are 15 residues in the CDR3. V shed 6 bases, J shed 3 bases, and the junction held 5 bases outside the gene matches. The CDR3 DNA follows: TGTGCCAGCAGGCAAGGGACTAGCGGAACAGATACGCAGTATTTT. It codes for CASRQGTSGTDTQYF.

V and J are TRBV7-2 and TRBJ2-1; 7 bases map to TRBD2. The CDR3 contains 14 residues. Looked up from germline, CDR1 is SGHTA and CDR2 is FQGNSA. V shed 1 base and J 8 bases; nucleotides not matched to a gene: 5. The CDR3 DNA reads as TGTGCCAGCAGCTTAGGGACTAGTAATTATGAGCAGTTCTTC. Amino acids: CASSLGTSNYEQFF.

V gene TRBV12-5 combines with J gene TRBJ1-1; D possibly corresponds to TRBD1 (5 bases). V lost 5 bases to trimming and J lost 7 bases, with 20 bases between them. There are 15 residues in the CDR3. Germline CDR1 is LGHNT and CDR2 is FRNRAP. CDR3 sequence reads: CASGDPGTITSEAFF. CDR3 nucleotides: TGTGCTAGTGGTGACCCAGGGACTATAACAAGTGAAGCTTTCTTT.

This chain uses TRBV4-3 with TRBJ2-7; the match to TRBD1 covers 7 bases. This CDR3 has 15 amino acids. CDR1 is LGHNA, CDR2 YSLEER, per germline. The ends lost 1 base at V and 0 bases at J; junction bases unmatched: 3. The CDR3 DNA reads TGCGCCAGCAGCCAAGTCCGGGACAGCTCCTACGAGCAGTACTTC. Residues: CASSQVRDSSYEQYF.

The chain combines TRBV5-4 with TRBJ1-1; 7 bases fit TRBD1. The germline V gene has CDR1 SGHNT and CDR2 YYREEE (reference sequence). V was clipped by 2 bases and J by 2 bases; unmatched bases: 9. The length of the CDR3 is 16 residues. This chain's CDR3 is CASSFPGQTINTEAFF. As DNA, the CDR3 is TGTGCCAGCAGCTTCCCGGGACAGACCATTAACACTGAAGCTTTCTTT.

This chain uses TRBV3-1 (or the pseudogene TRBV3-2) with TRBJ1-1, with D tentatively TRBD1 (6 bases). Germline CDR1 reads LGHDT; CDR2 reads YNNKEL (reference sequence). This CDR3 is built from 16 residues. V lost 4 bases, J lost 5 bases, and 20 bases lay in between. The CDR3 nucleotides are TGTGCCAGCAGCCGCCCGATACGGGGGGCGGTTACTGAAGCTTTCTTT. This codes for CASSRPIRGAVTEAFF.

The rearrangement links TRBV9 to TRBJ2-3; maybe TRBD2 (6 bases). V shed 2 bases and J shed 0 bases, with 13 bases lying between them. Germline CDR1 is SGDLS and CDR2 is YYNGEE. This CDR3 has 16 amino acids. The CDR3 DNA sequence: TGTGCCAGCAGCGTTAGTGGACTATTTAGCACAGATACGCAGTATTTT. This sequence encodes CASSVSGLFSTDTQYF.

The J gene is TRBJ2-3, the V gene TRBV19; 7 bases align to TRBD2. The CDR3 runs 17 residues. The trim removed 4 bases at V and 3 bases at J, leaving 13 bases unmatched. Germline values: CDR1 LNHDA, CDR2 SQIVND (reference sequence). This chain's CDR3 is CASSTRDYAGETDTQYF. CDR3 in DNA: TGTGCCAGTAGTACACGCGACTACGCGGGGGAGACAGATACGCAGTATTTT.

The CDR3 bases are TGTGCCAGCAGTGCCCCTCGGGGGAGCGGGAGGGCCGCGCAGTACTTC. Translation gives CASSAPRGSGRAAQYF. This sequence joins TRBV6-1 and TRBJ2-7; 10 nucleotides line up with TRBD2. CDR1 is MNHNS, CDR2 SASEGT, per germline. The ends lost 4 bases at V and 9 bases at J; junction bases unmatched: 15. The CDR3 covers 16 residues.

The chain carries TRBV28 and TRBJ1-5; D gene uncertain. Germline V gene lookup returns CDR1 MDHEN and CDR2 SYDVKM. The V gene lost 5 bases and the J gene lost 1 base, with 9 bases spanning the gap. The CDR3 totals 14 residues. CDR3 region: CASSPPGSNQPQHF. CDR3 DNA: TGTGCCAGCAGTCCACCGGGGAGCAATCAGCCCCAGCATTTT.

A word on this clone: One end of the junction does not line up with germline, which may come from a read error. This chain joins TRBV20-1 and TRBJ2-1; no firm D call. The CDR3 has 11 residues. The germline V gene has CDR1 DFQATT and CDR2 SNEGSKA (reference sequence). CDR3 sequence: CRASKHPEQFF. The DNA for the CDR3 is TGCAGAGCTAGTAAGCATCCTGAGCAGTTCTTC.

The chain recombines TRBV7-9 with TRBJ1-2, with a possible D match to TRBD1 (5 bases). Trimming pared 2 bases from V and 10 bases from J, leaving 17 bases between. This CDR3 has 14 amino acids. Germline-derived CDR1 and CDR2 are SEHNR and FQNEAQ (reference sequence). CDR3 nucleotides: TGTGCCAGCAGCTTACCCCAGGGCCCCACCGACTACACCTTC. Translating gives CASSLPQGPTDYTF.

CDR3 sequence reads: CASRSVNYGYTF. The CDR3 coding sequence is TGTGCCAGTCGGTCCGTTAACTATGGCTACACCTTC. The rearrangement uses TRBV19 and TRBJ1-2; D not certain. V lost 8 bases to trimming and J lost 1 base, with 8 bases between them. The CDR3 length is 12 residues. The germline gives CDR1 LNHDA, CDR2 SQIVND (reference sequence).